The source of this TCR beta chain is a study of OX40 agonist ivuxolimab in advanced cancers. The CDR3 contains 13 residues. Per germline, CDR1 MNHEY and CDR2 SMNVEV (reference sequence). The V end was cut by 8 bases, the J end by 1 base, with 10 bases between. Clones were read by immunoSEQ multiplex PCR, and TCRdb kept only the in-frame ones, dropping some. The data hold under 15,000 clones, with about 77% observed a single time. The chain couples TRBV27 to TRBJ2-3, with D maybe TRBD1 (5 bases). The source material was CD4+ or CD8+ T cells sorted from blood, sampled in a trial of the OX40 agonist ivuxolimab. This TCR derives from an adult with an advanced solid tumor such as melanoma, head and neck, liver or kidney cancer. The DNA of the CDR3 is TGTGCCAGCGGACATATGGGCACAGATACGCAGTATTTT. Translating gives CASGHMGTDTQYF.